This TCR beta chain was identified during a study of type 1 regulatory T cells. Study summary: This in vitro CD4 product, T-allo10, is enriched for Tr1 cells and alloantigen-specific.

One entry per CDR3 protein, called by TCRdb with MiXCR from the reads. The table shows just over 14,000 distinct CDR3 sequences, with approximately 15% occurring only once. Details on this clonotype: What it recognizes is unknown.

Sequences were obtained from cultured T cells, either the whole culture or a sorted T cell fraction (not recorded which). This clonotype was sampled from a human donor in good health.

In DNA form, the CDR3 reads TGTGCCAGCAGCTTCGGGGACAGGGACTCCTACGAGCAGTACTTC. Translation: CASSFGDRDSYEQYF. The chain uses TRBV7-2 and TRBJ2-7; 9 nucleotides match TRBD1. This CDR3 has 15 residues. V shed 3 bases and J 0 bases; nucleotides not matched to a gene: 3. Germline V lookup: CDR1 SGHTA, CDR2 FQGNSA.